This TCR beta chain was observed in a study of blood T cell repertoires in COVID-19. Study context: COVID-19 samples collected from the United States, Italy and Spain covered acute and convalescent phases. The analysed material was cDNA or gDNA that came from T cells, B-cell-depleted T cells, or PBMCs.

Profiling relied on immunoSEQ multiplex PCR, and the TCRdb table lists in-frame clones only, not all of them. The sample yields fewer than 450,000 clones, about 92% seen once. The age range of participants was about 18 to 95 years, with residence in fewer than 25 US areas. Cohort 3 recovery required two negative PCRs, clearance, or symptom resolution. CDR1 is MNHEY, CDR2 SVGAGI, per germline. The CDR3 is 13 residues long. Trimming removed 5 bases from V and 5 bases from J, with 10 bases in between. The source material was PBMCs or T cells enriched from blood (not recorded which). The J gene is TRBJ2-1, the V gene TRBV6-5; D remains ambiguous. The origin of this receptor is a man between 18 and 29 years old who had recovered from COVID-19. The CDR3 region is CASSPRRNNEQFF. The CDR3 nucleotides are TGTGCCAGCAGTCCTCGCAGAAACAATGAGCAGTTCTTC.